Below, 10 T cell receptor beta chains from the same sample are listed, as sequenced in a study of cytomegalovirus exposure and HLA in healthy donors. Researchers ran the PCR with 60 Vbeta and 13 Jbeta primers. Sequencing used immunoSEQ multiplex PCR; TCRdb keeps in-frame clones, though not all of them. The sample records some 200,000 clones, approximately 84% being singletons. The sample comprised PBMCs. These receptors all stem from a man in his forties or fifties in good health and CMV-seronegative.

The chain links TRBV19 to TRBJ2-1, with 9 bases identical to TRBD2. The germline gives CDR1 LNHDA, CDR2 SQIVND (reference sequence). The CDR3 has 16 residues. Trimming cost V 4 bases and J 4 bases; bases outside gene matches: 8. For the CDR3, the DNA is TGTGCCAGTAGTACCCCCAGCGGGGGGATTTACAATGAGCAGTTCTTC. Protein product: CASSTPSGGIYNEQFF.

The rearrangement joins TRBV27 to TRBJ1-6, with a tentative D call TRBD1 (6 bases). From germline, CDR1 is MNHEY and CDR2 SMNVEV (reference sequence). CDR3 size: 15 residues. Deletions cut 3 bases from V and 7 bases from J, with 13 bases between. The CDR3 region has the DNA TGTGCCAGCAGTTTGAGGGTCGACAGGAATTCACCCCTCCACTTT. It encodes CASSLRVDRNSPLHF.

The CDR3: CASSSPGQGAYEQYF. The CDR3 DNA reads as TGTGCCAGCAGTTCTCCGGGACAGGGGGCCTACGAGCAGTACTTC. The chain carries TRBV7-9 and TRBJ2-7, with 11 bases identical to TRBD1. Germline CDR1 SEHNR, CDR2 FQNEAQ (reference sequence). The V segment lost 6 bases and the J segment 2 bases; nucleotides outside the gene matches: 6. There are 15 residues in the CDR3.

This clone was seen more than once but under ten times. The chain links TRBV18 to TRBJ1-1, with TRBD1 identical over 7 bases. Germline assignment: CDR1 KGHSH and CDR2 LQKENI. V lost 2 bases and J lost 9; bases outside the gene matches: 9. The CDR3 has 14 residues. The CDR3 here is CASSPVGLGQQAFF. CDR3 in DNA: TGTGCCAGCTCACCAGTTGGATTGGGACAGCAAGCTTTCTTT.

V and J are TRBV2 and TRBJ1-6; D gene ambiguous. Germline values: CDR1 SNHLY, CDR2 FYNNEI. V gave up 8 bases and J gave up 7 bases, with 15 bases separating them. The CDR3 has 14 amino acids. The DNA for the CDR3 is TGTGCCAGCGGCTCCAAGGCGGGGAATTCACCCCTCCACTTT. Its protein product is CASGSKAGNSPLHF. The full variable domain, completed using reference TRBV2 and TRBJ1-6, is EPEVTQTPSHQVTQMGQEVILRCVPISNHLYFYWYRQILGQKVEFLVSFYNNEISEKSEIFDDQFSVERPDGSNFTLKIRSTKLEDSAMYFCASGSKAGNSPLHFGNGTRLTVT.

The chain links TRBV5-1 to TRBJ2-1; TRBD2 might be the D (6 bases). Trimming removed 3 bases from V and 10 bases from J, with 8 bases in between. The CDR3 is made up of 11 amino acids. From germline, CDR1 is SGHRS and CDR2 YFSETQ. The CDR3: CASSSGVEQFF. DNA of the CDR3: TGCGCCAGCAGCTCGGGGGTGGAGCAGTTCTTC.

This chain uses TRBV10-3 with TRBJ1-2, with TRBD1 identical over 10 bases. The germline gives CDR1 ENHRY, CDR2 SYGVKD. The V segment lost 7 bases and the J segment 5 bases; nucleotides outside the gene matches: 13. This CDR3 is 16 amino acids long. Written as DNA, the CDR3 is TGTGCCATCACCTATACCCCGGCGGGACAGGGGTATGGCTACACCTTC. Translated, it gives CAITYTPAGQGYGYTF.

This chain's CDR3 is CASSLGLGAYEQYF. The CDR3 DNA reads as TGTGCCAGCAGCTTGGGGCTAGGAGCCTACGAGCAGTACTTC. This chain joins TRBV5-4 and TRBJ2-7; D ambiguous. Trimming pared 0 bases from V and 2 bases from J, leaving 9 bases between. The CDR3 has 14 residues. CDR1 is SGHNT and CDR2 is YYREEE in the germline V gene (reference sequence).

The V gene is TRBV10-3, the J gene TRBJ2-5; D not certain. V was pared by 4 bases and J by 3 bases, with 12 bases between. The CDR3 spans 14 residues. Germline loops: CDR1 ENHRY, CDR2 SYGVKD. The CDR3 spells CAISARLEKETQYF. CDR3 coding DNA: TGTGCCATCAGTGCGAGGCTGGAAAAAGAGACCCAGTACTTC.

A single count supports this clone. V gene TRBV4-1 combines with J gene TRBJ2-1, with 7 bases aligning to TRBD1. This CDR3 region has 15 residues. Germline CDR1 MGHRA, CDR2 YSYEKL. After removal of 4 bases from V and 5 bases from J, the junction contained 8 bases not matched to a gene. Written as DNA, the CDR3 is TGCGCCAGCAGCCGACCGGGACAGTTGAACAATGAGCAGTTCTTC. This sequence encodes CASSRPGQLNNEQFF.